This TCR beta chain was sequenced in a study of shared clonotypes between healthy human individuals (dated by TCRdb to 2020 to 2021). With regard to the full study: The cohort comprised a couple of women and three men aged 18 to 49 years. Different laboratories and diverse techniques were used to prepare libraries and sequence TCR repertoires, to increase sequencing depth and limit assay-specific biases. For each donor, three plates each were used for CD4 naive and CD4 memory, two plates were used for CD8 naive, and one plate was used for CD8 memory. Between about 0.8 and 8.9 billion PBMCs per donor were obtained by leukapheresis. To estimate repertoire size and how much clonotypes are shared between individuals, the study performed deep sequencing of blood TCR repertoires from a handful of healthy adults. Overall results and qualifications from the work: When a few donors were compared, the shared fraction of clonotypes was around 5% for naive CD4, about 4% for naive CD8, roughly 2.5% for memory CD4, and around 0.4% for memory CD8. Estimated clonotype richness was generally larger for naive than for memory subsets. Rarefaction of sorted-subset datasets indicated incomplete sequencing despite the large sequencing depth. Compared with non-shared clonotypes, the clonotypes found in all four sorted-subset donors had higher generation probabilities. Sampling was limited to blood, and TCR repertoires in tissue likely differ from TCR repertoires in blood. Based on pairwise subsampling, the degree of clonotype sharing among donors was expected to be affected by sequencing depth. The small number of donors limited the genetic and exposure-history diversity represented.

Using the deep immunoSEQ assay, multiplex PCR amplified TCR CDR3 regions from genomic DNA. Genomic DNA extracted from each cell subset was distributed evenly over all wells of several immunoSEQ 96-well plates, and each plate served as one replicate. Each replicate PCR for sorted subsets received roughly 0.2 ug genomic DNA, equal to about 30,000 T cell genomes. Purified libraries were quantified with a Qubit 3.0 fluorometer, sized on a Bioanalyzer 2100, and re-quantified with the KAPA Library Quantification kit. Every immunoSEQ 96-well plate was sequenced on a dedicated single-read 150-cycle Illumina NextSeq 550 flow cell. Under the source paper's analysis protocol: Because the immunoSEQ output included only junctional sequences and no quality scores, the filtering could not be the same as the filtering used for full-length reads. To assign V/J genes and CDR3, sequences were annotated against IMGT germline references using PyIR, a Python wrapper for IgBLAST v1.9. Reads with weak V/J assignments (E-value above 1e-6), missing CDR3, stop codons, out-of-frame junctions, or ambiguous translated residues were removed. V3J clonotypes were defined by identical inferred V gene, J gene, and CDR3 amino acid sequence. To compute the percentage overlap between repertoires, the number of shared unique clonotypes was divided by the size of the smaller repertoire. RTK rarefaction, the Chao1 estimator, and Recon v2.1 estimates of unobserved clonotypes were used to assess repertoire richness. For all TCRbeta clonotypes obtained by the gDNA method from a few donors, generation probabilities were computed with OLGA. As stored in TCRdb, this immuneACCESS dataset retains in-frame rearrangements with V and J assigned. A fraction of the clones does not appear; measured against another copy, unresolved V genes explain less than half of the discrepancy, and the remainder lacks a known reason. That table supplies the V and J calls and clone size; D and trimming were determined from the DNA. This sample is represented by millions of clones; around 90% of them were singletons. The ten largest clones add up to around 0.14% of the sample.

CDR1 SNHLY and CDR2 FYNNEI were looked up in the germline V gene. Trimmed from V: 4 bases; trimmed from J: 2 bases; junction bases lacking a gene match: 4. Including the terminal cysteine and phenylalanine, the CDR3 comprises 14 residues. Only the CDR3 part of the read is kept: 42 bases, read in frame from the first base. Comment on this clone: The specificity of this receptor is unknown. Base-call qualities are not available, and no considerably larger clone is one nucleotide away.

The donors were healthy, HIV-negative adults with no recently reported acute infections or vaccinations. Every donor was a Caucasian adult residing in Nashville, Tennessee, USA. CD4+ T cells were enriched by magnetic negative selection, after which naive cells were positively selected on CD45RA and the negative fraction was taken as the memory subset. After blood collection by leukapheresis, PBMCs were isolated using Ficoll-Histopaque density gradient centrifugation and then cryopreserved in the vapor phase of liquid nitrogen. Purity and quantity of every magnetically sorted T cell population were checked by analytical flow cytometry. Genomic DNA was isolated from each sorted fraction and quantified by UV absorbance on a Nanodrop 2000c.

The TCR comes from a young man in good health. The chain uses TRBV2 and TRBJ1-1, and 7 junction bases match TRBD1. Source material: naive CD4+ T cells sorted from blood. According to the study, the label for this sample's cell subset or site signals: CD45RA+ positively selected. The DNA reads TGTGCCAGCAGTGGGGACAGTGGCAACACTGAAGCTTTCTTT. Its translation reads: CASSGDSGNTEAFF.